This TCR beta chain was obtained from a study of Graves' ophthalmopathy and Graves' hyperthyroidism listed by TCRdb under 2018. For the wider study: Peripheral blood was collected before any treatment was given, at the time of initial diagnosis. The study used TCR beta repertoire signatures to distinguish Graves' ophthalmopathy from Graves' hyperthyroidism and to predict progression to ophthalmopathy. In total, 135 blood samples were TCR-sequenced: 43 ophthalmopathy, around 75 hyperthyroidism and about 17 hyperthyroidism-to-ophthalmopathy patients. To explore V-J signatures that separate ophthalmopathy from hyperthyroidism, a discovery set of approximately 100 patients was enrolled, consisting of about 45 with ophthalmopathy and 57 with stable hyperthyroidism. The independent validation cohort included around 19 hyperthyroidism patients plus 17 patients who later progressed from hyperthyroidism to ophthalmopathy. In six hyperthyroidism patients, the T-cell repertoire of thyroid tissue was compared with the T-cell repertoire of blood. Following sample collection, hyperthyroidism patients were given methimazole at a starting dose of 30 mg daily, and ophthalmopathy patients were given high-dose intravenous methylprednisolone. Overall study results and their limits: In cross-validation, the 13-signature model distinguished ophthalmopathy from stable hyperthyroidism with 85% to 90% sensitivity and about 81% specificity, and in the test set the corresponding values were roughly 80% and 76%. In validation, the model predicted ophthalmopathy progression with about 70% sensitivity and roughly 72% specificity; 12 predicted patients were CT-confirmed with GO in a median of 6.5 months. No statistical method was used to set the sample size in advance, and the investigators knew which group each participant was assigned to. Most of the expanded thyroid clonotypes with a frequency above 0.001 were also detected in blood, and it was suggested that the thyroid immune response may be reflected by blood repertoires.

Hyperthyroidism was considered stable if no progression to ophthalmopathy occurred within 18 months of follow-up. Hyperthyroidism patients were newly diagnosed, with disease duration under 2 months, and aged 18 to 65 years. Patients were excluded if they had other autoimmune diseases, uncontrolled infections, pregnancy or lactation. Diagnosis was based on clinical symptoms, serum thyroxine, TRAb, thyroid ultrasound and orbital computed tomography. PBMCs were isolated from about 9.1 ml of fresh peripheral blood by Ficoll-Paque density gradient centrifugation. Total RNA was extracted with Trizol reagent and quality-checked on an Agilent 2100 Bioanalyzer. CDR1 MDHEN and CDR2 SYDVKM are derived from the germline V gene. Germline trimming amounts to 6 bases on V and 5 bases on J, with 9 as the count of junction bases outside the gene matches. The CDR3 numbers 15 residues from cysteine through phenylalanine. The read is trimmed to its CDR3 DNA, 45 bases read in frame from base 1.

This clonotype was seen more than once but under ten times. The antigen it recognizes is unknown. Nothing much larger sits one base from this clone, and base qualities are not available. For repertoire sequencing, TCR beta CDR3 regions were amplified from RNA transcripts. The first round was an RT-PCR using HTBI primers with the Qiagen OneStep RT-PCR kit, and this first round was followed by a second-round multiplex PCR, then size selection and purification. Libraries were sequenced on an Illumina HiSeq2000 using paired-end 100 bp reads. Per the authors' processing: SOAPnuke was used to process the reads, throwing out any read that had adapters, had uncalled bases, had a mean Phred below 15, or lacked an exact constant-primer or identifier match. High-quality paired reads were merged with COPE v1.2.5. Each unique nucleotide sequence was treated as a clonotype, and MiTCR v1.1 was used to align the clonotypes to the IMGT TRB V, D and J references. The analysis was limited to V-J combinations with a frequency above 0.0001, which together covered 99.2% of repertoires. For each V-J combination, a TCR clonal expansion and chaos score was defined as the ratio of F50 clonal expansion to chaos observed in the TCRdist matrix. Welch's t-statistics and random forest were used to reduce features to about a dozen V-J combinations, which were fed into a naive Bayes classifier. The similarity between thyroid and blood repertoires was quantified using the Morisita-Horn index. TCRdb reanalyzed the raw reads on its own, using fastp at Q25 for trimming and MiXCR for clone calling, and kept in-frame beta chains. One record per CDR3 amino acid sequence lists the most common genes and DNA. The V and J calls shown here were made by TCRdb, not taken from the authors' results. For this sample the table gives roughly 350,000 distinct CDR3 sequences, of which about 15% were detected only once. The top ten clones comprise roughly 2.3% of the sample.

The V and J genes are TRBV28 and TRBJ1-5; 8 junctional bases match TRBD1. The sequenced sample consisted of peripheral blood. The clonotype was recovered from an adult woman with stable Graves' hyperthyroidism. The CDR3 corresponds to CASRRSRGLYQPQHF. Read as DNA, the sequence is TGTGCCAGCAGAAGGAGCAGGGGGCTGTATCAGCCCCAGCATTTT.